This T cell receptor beta chain was recovered during a study of T cells after yellow fever vaccination. This CDR3 comprises 18 residues. The V end was cut by 3 bases, the J end by 0 bases, with 15 bases between. Germline-derived CDR1 and CDR2 are MGHRA and YSYEKL. TCRdb re-derived calls from the 5' RACE reads in MiXCR, one entry per CDR3 protein. Here the sample spans about 500,000 distinct CDR3 sequences, roughly a sixth being singletons. Study-wide points: Only a small proportion of the clonotypes turned up in both the CD4 and the CD8 compartments, likely arising from convergent recombination. Secondary responses were weaker yet peaked faster, day 5 versus 15. At approximately 95% for CD4 and about 87% for CD8, most primary-vaccination clones showed up again after the booster.

Points on this clonotype: The antigen is unknown.

This clonotype originated in a man aged 18 to 29 who received the YFV17D yellow fever vaccine. The sample here was PBMCs, taken 5 days after the first yellow fever vaccination. J is TRBJ1-6 and V is TRBV4-1; a possible D gene is TRBD1 (6 bases). CDR3 in DNA: TGCGCCAGCAGCCAGCTAGGGGGGGCAAGCTCCTATAATTCACCCCTCCACTTT. Its protein is CASSQLGGASSYNSPLHF.